This TCR beta chain was recovered during a study of blood T cell repertoires in COVID-19. In the study overall: Samples taken during acute and convalescent COVID-19 were collected in the United States, Italy and Spain. T cells, B-cell-depleted T cells, or PBMCs supplied cDNA or gDNA.

In the original processing: Amplification of reference gene primers provided the estimated nucleated cell counts. Clones were read by immunoSEQ multiplex PCR, and TCRdb kept only the in-frame ones, dropping some. The D gene and trimming were derived from the DNA, and the V and J assignments and clone size from that table. The data contain 160,000 or so clones, 87% of them singletons. The germline V and J ends were trimmed by 4 bases and 6 bases, with 9 bases remaining between them. The CDR3 loop spans 13 amino acids. Germline V CDR1 and CDR2: LGHNA, YSLEER. Sequencing input: peripheral blood. The sequence was collected from an older woman who had recovered from COVID-19. J is TRBJ2-2 and V is TRBV4-3; D remains ambiguous. The DNA of the CDR3 is TGCGCCAGCAGCCCCGCTACGGCCGGGGAGCTGTTTTTT. It encodes CASSPATAGELFF.